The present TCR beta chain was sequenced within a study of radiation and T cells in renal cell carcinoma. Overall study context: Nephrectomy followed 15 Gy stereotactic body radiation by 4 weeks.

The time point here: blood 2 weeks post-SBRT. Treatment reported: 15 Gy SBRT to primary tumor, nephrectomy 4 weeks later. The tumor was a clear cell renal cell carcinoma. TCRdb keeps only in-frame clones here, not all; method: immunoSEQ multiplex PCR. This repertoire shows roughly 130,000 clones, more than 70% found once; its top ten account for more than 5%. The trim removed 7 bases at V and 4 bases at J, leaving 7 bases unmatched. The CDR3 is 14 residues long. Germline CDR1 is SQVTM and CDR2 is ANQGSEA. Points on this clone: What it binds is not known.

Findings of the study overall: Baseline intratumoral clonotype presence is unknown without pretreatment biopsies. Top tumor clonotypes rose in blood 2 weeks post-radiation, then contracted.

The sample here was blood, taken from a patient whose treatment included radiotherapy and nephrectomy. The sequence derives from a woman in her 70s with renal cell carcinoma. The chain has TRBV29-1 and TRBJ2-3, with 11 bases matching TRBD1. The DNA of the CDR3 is TGCAGCGCTACGGGACAGGGGGGGGCAGATACGCAGTATTTT. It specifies CSATGQGGADTQYF.